The present T cell receptor beta chain was sequenced within a study of T cells after yellow fever vaccination. Germline V lookup: CDR1 SGHRS, CDR2 YFSETQ. Trimming removed 0 bases at V and 6 bases at J, with 9 bases between. The CDR3 consists of 14 residues. This clonotype was counted between two and nine times. The TCR cDNA carried a universal primer site and UMIs from 5'RACE template switching. TCRdb re-called the 5' RACE reads through MiXCR, storing one row per CDR3 protein. The top ten clones hold 15% to 20% of a sample with some 300,000 distinct CDR3 sequences, roughly 8.4% of them seen once. The rearrangement links TRBV5-1 to TRBJ2-2; D is unresolved. The specimen was PBMCs, collected more than 35 days after the first yellow fever vaccination. This receptor was obtained from a man younger than 35 who received the YFV17D yellow fever vaccine. DNA for the CDR3: TGCGCCAGCAGCTTGGCTGGTATACCCGGGGAGCTGTTTTTT. Translating it yields CASSLAGIPGELFF.